This entry lists 17 T cell receptor beta chains sequenced from one sample in a study of blood T cell repertoires in COVID-19. Libraries were prepared by immunoSEQ multiplex PCR; TCRdb keeps only in-frame clonotypes and omits some of them. The table includes 200,000 to 250,000 clones, about 82% detected once. Sample: peripheral blood. The receptors stem from an elderly man with acute or convalescent COVID-19.

The chain is built from TRBV7-9 and TRBJ2-2; 8 positions agree with TRBD1. The CDR3 loop spans 14 amino acids. The J segment lost 4 bases and the V segment lost 6 bases, leaving 4 bases of the junction unmatched. From germline, CDR1 is SEHNR and CDR2 FQNEAQ (reference sequence). The DNA of the CDR3 is TGTGCCAGCAGGCTTGGGACAGGCACCGGGGAGCTGTTTTTT. Its protein product is CASRLGTGTGELFF. Full variable domain (remainder filled in from reference TRBV7-9 and TRBJ2-2): DTGVSQNPRHKITKRGQNVTFRCDPISEHNRLYWYRQTLGQGPEFLTYFQNEAQLEKSRLLSDRFSAERPKGSFSTLEIQRTEQGDSAMYLCASRLGTGTGELFFGEGSRLTVL.

V is TRBV5-4 and J is TRBJ1-2, with a weak D call TRBD1 (5 bases). Looked up from germline, CDR1 is SGHNT and CDR2 is YYREEE (reference sequence). Trimming left V 6 bases short and J 2 bases short, with 11 bases between. The CDR3 is made up of 13 amino acids. CDR3 nucleotides: TGTGCCAGCACCTTCGGGGGGAACTATGGCTACACCTTC. It yields the protein CASTFGGNYGYTF.

The chain carries TRBV24-1 and TRBJ2-1; 9 bases map to TRBD1. CDR1 and CDR2 from the germline V gene are KGHDR and SFDVKD. The CDR3 runs 15 residues. The V gene end was trimmed by 5 bases and the J gene end by 1 base; junction bases not matched to a gene: 2. This chain's CDR3 is CATSAGQGSYNEQFF. In DNA, the CDR3 is TGTGCCACCAGTGCAGGACAGGGGTCCTACAATGAGCAGTTCTTC.

The chain is built from TRBV28 and TRBJ1-5; D is unclear. Germline CDR1 is MDHEN and CDR2 is SYDVKM. This CDR3 has 13 residues. The germline V and J ends were trimmed by 8 bases and 9 bases, with 17 bases remaining between them. Written as DNA, the CDR3 is TGTGCCAGCCTCTCCTTCACCATCGGGCCCCAGCATTTT. It specifies CASLSFTIGPQHF.

This clone was recorded once. The chain recombines TRBV6-2 or TRBV6-3 with TRBJ1-5; TRBD1 agrees at 9 bases. CDR1 is MNHEY and CDR2 is SVGEGT in the germline V gene. With 2 bases clipped from V and 6 bases from J, the junction kept 5 bases outside the gene matches. CDR3 size: 15 residues. CDR3 bases: TGTGCCAGCAGTTACGACAGGGGGATGTTTCAGCCCCAGCATTTT. Translation: CASSYDRGMFQPQHF.

The V gene is TRBV9, the J gene TRBJ2-2; tentatively, D is TRBD2 (6 bases). The CDR3 has 14 amino acids. Germline V gene data show CDR1 as SGDLS and CDR2 as YYNGEE. V lost 0 bases and J 3 bases, leaving 6 bases between the germline ends. CDR3 coding DNA: TGTGCCAGCAGCGTAGCGGGAGACACCGGGGAGCTGTTTTTT. Its translation: CASSVAGDTGELFF. The full variable domain, rest sourced from reference TRBV9 and TRBJ2-2, is DSGVTQTPKHLITATGQRVTLRCSPRSGDLSVYWYQQSLDQGLQFLIQYYNGEERAKGNILERFSAQQFPDLHSELNLSSLELGDSALYFCASSVAGDTGELFFGEGSRLTVL.

The chain carries TRBV2 and TRBJ2-5, with 7 positions matching TRBD2. Germline trimming cut 4 bases from V and 3 bases from J; bases unmatched to any gene: 8. CDR3 length: 15 residues. CDR1 and CDR2 from the germline V gene are SNHLY and FYNNEI. The CDR3: CASSGRVGTKETQYF. CDR3 coding DNA: TGTGCCAGCAGTGGACGGGTAGGGACTAAAGAGACCCAGTACTTC.

The chain uses TRBV28 and TRBJ2-5; the match to TRBD2 covers 9 bases. CDR1 MDHEN and CDR2 SYDVKM come from the germline V gene. Trimming removed 6 bases from V and 7 bases from J; junction bases left unmatched: 9. The CDR3 covers 14 residues. CDR3 loop: CASRISGSSGTQYF. Written as DNA, the CDR3 is TGTGCCAGCAGAATTAGCGGGAGTTCCGGGACCCAGTACTTC.

J is TRBJ1-1 and V is TRBV3-1 (or the pseudogene TRBV3-2); unclear D gene. Germline V CDR1 and CDR2: LGHDT, YNNKEL (reference sequence). This CDR3 comprises 14 residues. Trimming pared 1 base from V and 0 bases from J, leaving 6 bases between. This CDR3 is CASSQVLMNTEAFF. As DNA, the CDR3 is TGTGCCAGCAGCCAAGTACTTATGAACACTGAAGCTTTCTTT.

The chain joins TRBV5-1 to TRBJ1-6; TRBD1 might be the D (5 bases). V was cut by 0 bases and J by 10 bases, with 17 bases left in between. The CDR3 loop spans 16 amino acids. The germline CDR1 and CDR2 sequences are SGHRS and YFSETQ. CDR3 bases: TGCGCCAGCAGCTTGGGTTCCAGGGTGGCTGACTCACCCCTCCACTTT. This translates into CASSLGSRVADSPLHF.

V and J are TRBV3-1 (or the pseudogene TRBV3-2) and TRBJ2-7; 8 nucleotides align to TRBD2. The CDR3 covers 15 residues. V lost 1 base and J lost 0; bases outside the gene matches: 2. Per germline, CDR1 LGHDT and CDR2 YNNKEL (reference sequence). The CDR3 here is CASSQALAASYEQYF. The CDR3 DNA reads as TGTGCCAGCAGCCAAGCACTAGCGGCCTCCTACGAGCAGTACTTC.

CDR3: CASSEPGLSTDTQYF. The CDR3 region has the DNA TGTGCCAGCAGCGAACCGGGACTTAGCACAGATACGCAGTATTTT. The chain carries TRBV11-3 and TRBJ2-3; tentative D call: TRBD2 (6 bases). The germline CDR1 and CDR2 sequences are SGHNT and YENEEA. CDR3 size: 15 residues. Trimming left V 5 bases short and J 0 bases short, with 12 bases between.

This clone came up once. The CDR3 region is CAITESSNQPQHF. DNA of the CDR3: TGTGCCATCACGGAGAGCAGCAATCAGCCCCAGCATTTT. The rearrangement joins TRBV10-3 to TRBJ1-5; no reliable D call. The CDR3 extends over 13 amino acids. Germline CDR1 ENHRY, CDR2 SYGVKD. V lost 7 bases, J lost 1 base, and 8 bases lay in between.

This chain links TRBV10-1 with TRBJ2-3; D gene ambiguous. V was trimmed by 3 bases and J by 9 bases, leaving 10 bases between them. The germline V gene has CDR1 WNHNN and CDR2 SYGVQD (reference sequence). The CDR3 extends over 12 amino acids. For the CDR3, the DNA is TGCGCCAGCAGTGATGGCCCCCGCACGCAGTATTTT. This translates into CASSDGPRTQYF.

The V and J genes are TRBV18 and TRBJ1-3, with 10 bases fitting TRBD1. Germline V gene sequence: CDR1 KGHSH, CDR2 LQKENI. This CDR3 spans 16 amino acids. V was clipped by 4 bases and J by 2 bases; unmatched bases: 5. The CDR3, as DNA: TGTGCCAGCTCACAGGACAGGGGGATGACTGGAAACACCATATATTTT. Amino acids: CASSQDRGMTGNTIYF. Using reference TRBV18 and TRBJ1-3 for the parts outside the CDR3, the full variable domain is NAGVMQNPRHLVRRRGQEARLRCSPMKGHSHVYWYRQLPEEGLKFMVYLQKENIIDESGMPKERFSAEFPKEGPSILRIQQVVRGDSAAYFCASSQDRGMTGNTIYFGEGSWLTVV.

The chain combines TRBV3-1 (or the pseudogene TRBV3-2) with TRBJ1-5; D unclear. V gave up 4 bases and J gave up 5 bases, with 15 bases separating them. The CDR3 is 15 residues long. In germline, CDR1 is LGHDT, CDR2 YNNKEL (reference sequence). In DNA, the CDR3 is TGTGCCAGCAGCCCTCTGGGTAGGAGCGATCAGCCCCAGCATTTT. Amino acid sequence: CASSPLGRSDQPQHF.

The genes are TRBV2 and TRBJ2-5; 12 nucleotides match TRBD2. V lost 4 bases to trimming and J lost 5 bases; unmatched junction nucleotides: 5. The CDR3 runs 15 residues. Per the germline V gene, CDR1 is SNHLY and CDR2 is FYNNEI. CDR3: CASSGASGGAETQYF. CDR3 nucleotides: TGTGCCAGCAGTGGTGCTAGCGGGGGGGCGGAGACCCAGTACTTC.